The sequence of this T cell receptor beta chain was determined in a study of chemoradiotherapy in HPV16-positive cancers (dated by TCRdb to between 2020 and 2023). About the investigation overall: Functional T-cell assays on cells from a couple of HPV16-positive patients defined candidate HPV-specific T-cell clones and common TCR motifs. The study asked whether T-cell immunity against the HPV oncoproteins E6 and E7 changes during chemoradiotherapy and whether it affects survival. Next, the candidate HPV-specific TCRs and motifs were followed in TCR repertoires from 80 to 90 patients with HPV-related cancers.

Repertoires were sampled multiple times during chemoradiotherapy, which allowed clonal expansion in the tumor microenvironment to be followed. In the case of this clone: Its binding antigen is unknown. Base qualities are not at hand, and no much larger clone is one base apart.

Study-level results and caveats: In HPV16-positive patients, expansion of HPV-responsive T cells during chemoradiotherapy was associated with improved recurrence-free survival. Expansion of candidate HPV-specific clones and E7-related TCR motifs was observed in the tumor microenvironment during treatment, whereas no such expansion was observed for non-HPV-specific T cells. The survival association was reported for HPV16-positive patients, and the functional definition of HPV-specific T cells was derived from only two HPV16-positive patients.

Library construction relied on the immunoSEQ multiplex PCR assay. TCRdb mirrors the immuneACCESS table, restricted to in-frame sequences. Some clones are absent from its copies; in checked studies, under half trace to an unresolved V gene, and the reason for the others is unknown. Present in this sample are about 3,400 clones, just over 90% of which were seen just once. The ten largest clones capture about 2.3% of the sample. The input for sequencing was blood, taken from a patient who underwent chemoradiotherapy. The receptor was derived from a human donor with HPV-associated anogenital cancer.

The CDR3 amino acid sequence is: CASSLTTEAFF. The DNA sequence is as follows: TGTGCCAGCAGTTTGACGACTGAAGCTTTCTTT. The V and J segments used are TRBV6-6 and TRBJ1-1; the D gene remains uncertain. V loses 4 bases, J loses 5 bases, and the germline ends lie 5 bases apart. CDR1 and CDR2 (MNHNY, SVGAGI) derive from the germline V gene (reference sequence). The CDR3 holds 11 amino acids from the cysteine to the phenylalanine. The entry retains the CDR3 DNA only, 33 bases that are in frame from base 1.